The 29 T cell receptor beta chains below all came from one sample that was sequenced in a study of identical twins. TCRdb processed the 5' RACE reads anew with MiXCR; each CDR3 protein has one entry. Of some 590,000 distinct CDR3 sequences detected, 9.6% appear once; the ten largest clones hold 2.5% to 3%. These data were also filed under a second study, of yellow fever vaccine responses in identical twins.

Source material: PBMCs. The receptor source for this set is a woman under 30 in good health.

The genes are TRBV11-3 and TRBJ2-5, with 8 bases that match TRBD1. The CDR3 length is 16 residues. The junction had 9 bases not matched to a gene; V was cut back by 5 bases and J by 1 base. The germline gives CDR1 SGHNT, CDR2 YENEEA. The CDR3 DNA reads TGTGCCAGCAGCACCGGACAGGGATCGGTCCAAGAGACCCAGTACTTC. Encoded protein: CASSTGQGSVQETQYF.

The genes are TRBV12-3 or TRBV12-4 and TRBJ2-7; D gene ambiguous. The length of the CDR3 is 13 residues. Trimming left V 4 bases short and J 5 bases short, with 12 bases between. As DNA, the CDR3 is TGTGCCAGCAGTTCAAATACCCGGGACGAGCAGTACTTC. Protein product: CASSSNTRDEQYF.

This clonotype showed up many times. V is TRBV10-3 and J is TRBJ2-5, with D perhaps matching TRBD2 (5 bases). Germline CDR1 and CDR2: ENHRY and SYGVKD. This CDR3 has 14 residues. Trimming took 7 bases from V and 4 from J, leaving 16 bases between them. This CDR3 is CAITAERVGETQYF. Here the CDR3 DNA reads TGTGCCATCACCGCTGAGAGGGTTGGAGAGACCCAGTACTTC.

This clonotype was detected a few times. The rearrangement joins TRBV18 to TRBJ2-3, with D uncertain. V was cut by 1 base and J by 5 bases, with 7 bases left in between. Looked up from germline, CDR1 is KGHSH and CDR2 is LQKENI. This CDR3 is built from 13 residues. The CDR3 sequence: CASSPRIGDTQYF. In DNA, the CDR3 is TGTGCCAGCTCACCACGAATAGGAGATACGCAGTATTTT. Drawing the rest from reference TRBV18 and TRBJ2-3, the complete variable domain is NAGVMQNPRHLVRRRGQEARLRCSPMKGHSHVYWYRQLPEEGLKFMVYLQKENIIDESGMPKERFSAEFPKEGPSILRIQQVVRGDSAAYFCASSPRIGDTQYFGPGTRLTVL.

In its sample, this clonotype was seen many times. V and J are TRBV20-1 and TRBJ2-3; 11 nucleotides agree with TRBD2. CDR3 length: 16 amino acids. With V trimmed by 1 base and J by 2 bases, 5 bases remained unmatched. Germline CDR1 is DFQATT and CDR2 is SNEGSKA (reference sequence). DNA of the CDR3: TGCAGTGCTAGAGGTAGCGGGGGGGGCCACACAGATACGCAGTATTTT. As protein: CSARGSGGGHTDTQYF.

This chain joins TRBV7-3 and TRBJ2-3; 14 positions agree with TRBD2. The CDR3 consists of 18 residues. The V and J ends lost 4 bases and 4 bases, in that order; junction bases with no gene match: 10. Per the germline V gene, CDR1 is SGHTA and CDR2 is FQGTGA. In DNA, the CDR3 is TGTGCCAGCAGCTCCAGACTAGCGGGGGGGCCGGTGGCAGATACGCAGTATTTT. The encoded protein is CASSSRLAGGPVADTQYF.

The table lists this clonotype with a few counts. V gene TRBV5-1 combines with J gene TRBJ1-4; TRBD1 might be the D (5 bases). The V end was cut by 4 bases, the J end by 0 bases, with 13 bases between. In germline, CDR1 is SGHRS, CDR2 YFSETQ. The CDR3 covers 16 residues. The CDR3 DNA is TGCGCCAGCAGCCGTGAACAGGTTGCAACTAATGAAAAACTGTTTTTT. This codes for CASSREQVATNEKLFF.

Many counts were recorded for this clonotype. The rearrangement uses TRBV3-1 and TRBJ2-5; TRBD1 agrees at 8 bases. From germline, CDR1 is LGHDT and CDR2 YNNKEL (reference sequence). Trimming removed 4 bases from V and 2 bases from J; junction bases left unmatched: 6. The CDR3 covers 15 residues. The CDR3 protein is CASSRDRGGQETQYF. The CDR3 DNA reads TGTGCCAGCAGCCGAGACAGGGGAGGTCAAGAGACCCAGTACTTC.

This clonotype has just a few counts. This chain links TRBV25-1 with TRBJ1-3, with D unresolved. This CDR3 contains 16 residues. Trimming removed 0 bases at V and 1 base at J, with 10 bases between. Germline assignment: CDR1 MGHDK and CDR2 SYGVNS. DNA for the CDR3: TGTGCCAGCAGTGAATATATCGGTAATTCTGGAAACACCATATATTTT. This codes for CASSEYIGNSGNTIYF.

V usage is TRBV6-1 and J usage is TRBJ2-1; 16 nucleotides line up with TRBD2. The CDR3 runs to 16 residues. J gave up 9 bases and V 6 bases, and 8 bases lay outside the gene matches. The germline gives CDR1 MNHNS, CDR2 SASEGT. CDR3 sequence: CASRRAGTSGGAEQFF. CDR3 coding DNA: TGTGCCAGCAGACGGGCCGGGACTAGCGGGGGGGCTGAGCAGTTCTTC.

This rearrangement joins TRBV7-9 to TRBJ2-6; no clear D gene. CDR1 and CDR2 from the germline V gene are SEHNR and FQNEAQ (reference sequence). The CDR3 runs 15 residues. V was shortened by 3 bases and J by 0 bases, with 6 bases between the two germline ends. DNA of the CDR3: TGTGCCAGCAGCTTCGGAGACTCTGGGGCCAACGTCCTGACTTTC. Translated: CASSFGDSGANVLTF.

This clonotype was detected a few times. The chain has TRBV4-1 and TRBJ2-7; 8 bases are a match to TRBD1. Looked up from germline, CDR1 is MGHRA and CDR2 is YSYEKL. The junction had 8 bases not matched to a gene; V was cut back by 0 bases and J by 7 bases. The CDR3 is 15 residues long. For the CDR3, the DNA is TGCGCCAGCAGCCAAGACAGGGGGCCCCTCGGGGAGCAGTACTTC. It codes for CASSQDRGPLGEQYF.

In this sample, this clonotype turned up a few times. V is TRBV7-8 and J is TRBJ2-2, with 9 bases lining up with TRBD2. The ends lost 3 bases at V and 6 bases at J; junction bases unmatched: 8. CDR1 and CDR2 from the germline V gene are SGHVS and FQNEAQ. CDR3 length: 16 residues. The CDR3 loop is CASSFPGTSRAGELFF. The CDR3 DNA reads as TGTGCCAGCAGCTTCCCCGGGACTAGCAGAGCCGGGGAGCTGTTTTTT.

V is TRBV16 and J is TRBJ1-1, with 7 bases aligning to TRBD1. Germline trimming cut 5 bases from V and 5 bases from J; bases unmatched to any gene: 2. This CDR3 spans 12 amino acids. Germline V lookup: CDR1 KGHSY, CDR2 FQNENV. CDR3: CASSGGQTEAFF. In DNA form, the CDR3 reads TGTGCCAGCAGCGGGGGACAGACTGAAGCTTTCTTT.

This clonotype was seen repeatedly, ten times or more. DNA for the CDR3: TGTGCCAGCAGCCCAAGGACAGGGGGCCAGATTGAAGCTTTCTTT. This translates into CASSPRTGGQIEAFF. The J gene is TRBJ1-1, the V gene TRBV14, with 11 bases identical to TRBD1. The V and J ends lost 4 bases and 7 bases, in that order; junction bases with no gene match: 8. Per germline, CDR1 SGHDN and CDR2 FVKESK. The CDR3 has 15 residues. Using reference TRBV14 and TRBJ1-1 for the parts outside the CDR3, the full variable domain is EAGVTQFPSHSVIEKGQTVTLRCDPISGHDNLYWYRRVMGKEIKFLLHFVKESKQDESGMPNNRFLAERTGGTYSTLKVQPAELEDSGVYFCASSPRTGGQIEAFFGQGTRLTVV.

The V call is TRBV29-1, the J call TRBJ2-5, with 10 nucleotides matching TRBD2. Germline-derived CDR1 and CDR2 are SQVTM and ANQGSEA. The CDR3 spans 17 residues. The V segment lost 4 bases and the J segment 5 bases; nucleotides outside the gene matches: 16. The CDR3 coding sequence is TGCAGCGTTGTAGGCCTATGGGCTAGCGGGAGTGTTGAGACCCAGTACTTC. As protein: CSVVGLWASGSVETQYF.

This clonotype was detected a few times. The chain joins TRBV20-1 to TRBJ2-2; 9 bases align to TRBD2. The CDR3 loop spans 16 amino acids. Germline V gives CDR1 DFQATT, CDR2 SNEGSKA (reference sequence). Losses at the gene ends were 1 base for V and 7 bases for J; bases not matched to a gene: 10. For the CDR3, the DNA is TGCAGTGCTAGAGCCCATCTAGCGGGGCGGGGCGGGGAGCTGTTTTTT. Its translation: CSARAHLAGRGGELFF.

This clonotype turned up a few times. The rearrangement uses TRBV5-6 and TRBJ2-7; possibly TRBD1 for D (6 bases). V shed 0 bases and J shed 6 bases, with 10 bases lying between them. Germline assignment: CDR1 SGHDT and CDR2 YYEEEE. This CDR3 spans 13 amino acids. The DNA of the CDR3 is TGTGCCAGCAGCTTGGACAGGGATGGCGAGCAGTACTTC. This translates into CASSLDRDGEQYF. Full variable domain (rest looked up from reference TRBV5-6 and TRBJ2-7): DAGVTQSPTHLIKTRGQQVTLRCSPKSGHDTVSWYQQALGQGPQFIFQYYEEEERQRGNFPDRFSGHQFPNYSSELNVNALLLGDSALYLCASSLDRDGEQYFGPGTRLTVT.

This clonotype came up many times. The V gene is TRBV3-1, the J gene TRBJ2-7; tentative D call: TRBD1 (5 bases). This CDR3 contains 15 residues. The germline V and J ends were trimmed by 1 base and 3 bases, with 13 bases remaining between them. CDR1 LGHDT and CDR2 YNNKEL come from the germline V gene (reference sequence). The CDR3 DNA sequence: TGTGCCAGCAGCCAAGGGGGCAGCGCCTTCTACGAGCAGTACTTC. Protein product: CASSQGGSAFYEQYF.

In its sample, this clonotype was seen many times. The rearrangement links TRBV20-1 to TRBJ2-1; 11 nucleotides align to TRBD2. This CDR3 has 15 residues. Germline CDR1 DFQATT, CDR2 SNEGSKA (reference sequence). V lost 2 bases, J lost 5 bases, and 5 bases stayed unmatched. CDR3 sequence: CSARLAGGPNNEQFF. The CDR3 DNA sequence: TGCAGTGCTAGACTAGCGGGAGGCCCCAACAATGAGCAGTTCTTC.

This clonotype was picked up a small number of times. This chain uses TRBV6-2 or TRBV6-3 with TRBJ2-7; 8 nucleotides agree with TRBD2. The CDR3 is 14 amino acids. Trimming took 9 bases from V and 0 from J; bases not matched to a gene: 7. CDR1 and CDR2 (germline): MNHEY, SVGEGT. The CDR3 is CASSVAGRSYEQYF. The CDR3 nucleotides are TGTGCCAGTTCTGTAGCGGGACGCTCCTACGAGCAGTACTTC.

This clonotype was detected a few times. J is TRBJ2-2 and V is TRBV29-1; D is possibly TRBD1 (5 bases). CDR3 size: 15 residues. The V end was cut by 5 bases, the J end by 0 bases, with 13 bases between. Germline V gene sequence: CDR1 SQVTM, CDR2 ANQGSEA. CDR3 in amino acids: CSVSQGPANTGELFF. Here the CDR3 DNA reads TGCAGCGTTTCGCAGGGCCCCGCGAACACCGGGGAGCTGTTTTTT.

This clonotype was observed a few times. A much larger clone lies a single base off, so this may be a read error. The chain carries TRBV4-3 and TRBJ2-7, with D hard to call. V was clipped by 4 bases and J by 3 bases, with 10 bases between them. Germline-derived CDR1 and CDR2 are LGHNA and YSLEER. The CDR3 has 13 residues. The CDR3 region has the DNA TGCGCCAGCAGCCCCGGGTCAGACTACGAGCAGTACTTC. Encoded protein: CASSPGSDYEQYF.

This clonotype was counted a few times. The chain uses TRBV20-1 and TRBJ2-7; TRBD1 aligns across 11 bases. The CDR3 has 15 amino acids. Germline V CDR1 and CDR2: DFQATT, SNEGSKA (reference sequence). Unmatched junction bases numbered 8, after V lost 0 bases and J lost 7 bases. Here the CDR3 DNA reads TGCAGTGCTAGAGATTCGGACAGGGGGCGAGGGGAGCAGTACTTC. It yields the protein CSARDSDRGRGEQYF.

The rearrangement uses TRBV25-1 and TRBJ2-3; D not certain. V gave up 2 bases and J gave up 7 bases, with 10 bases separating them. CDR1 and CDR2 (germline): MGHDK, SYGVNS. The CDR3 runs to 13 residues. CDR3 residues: CASSEGSGYTQYF. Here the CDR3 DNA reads TGTGCCAGCAGTGAAGGTTCGGGTTATACGCAGTATTTT.

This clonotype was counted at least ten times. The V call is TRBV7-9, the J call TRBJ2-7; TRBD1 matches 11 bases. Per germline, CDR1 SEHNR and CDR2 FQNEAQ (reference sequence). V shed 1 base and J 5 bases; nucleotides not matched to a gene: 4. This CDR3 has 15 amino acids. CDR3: CASSLGWTGGDEQYF. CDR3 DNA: TGTGCCAGCAGCTTAGGCTGGACAGGGGGCGACGAGCAGTACTTC. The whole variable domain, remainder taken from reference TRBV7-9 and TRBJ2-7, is DTGVSQNPRHKITKRGQNVTFRCDPISEHNRLYWYRQTLGQGPEFLTYFQNEAQLEKSRLLSDRFSAERPKGSFSTLEIQRTEQGDSAMYLCASSLGWTGGDEQYFGPGTRLTVT.

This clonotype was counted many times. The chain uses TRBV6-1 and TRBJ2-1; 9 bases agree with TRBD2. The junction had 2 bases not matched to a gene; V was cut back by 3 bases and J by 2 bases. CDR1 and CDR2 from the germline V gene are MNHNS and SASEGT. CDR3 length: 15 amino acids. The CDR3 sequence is CASSDLAGAYNEQFF. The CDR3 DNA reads TGTGCCAGCAGTGATTTAGCGGGGGCCTACAATGAGCAGTTCTTC.

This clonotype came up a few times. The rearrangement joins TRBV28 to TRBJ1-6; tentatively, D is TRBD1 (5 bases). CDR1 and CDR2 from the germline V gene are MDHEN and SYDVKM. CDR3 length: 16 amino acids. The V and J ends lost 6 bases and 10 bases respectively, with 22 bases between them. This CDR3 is CASRNPGAPSRSPLHF. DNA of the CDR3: TGTGCCAGCAGAAACCCCGGGGCGCCGAGCAGATCACCCCTCCACTTT. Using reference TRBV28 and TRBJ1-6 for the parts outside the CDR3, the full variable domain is DVKVTQSSRYLVKRTGEKVFLECVQDMDHENMFWYRQDPGLGLRLIYFSYDVKMKEKGDIPEGYSVSREKKERFSLILESASTNQTSMYLCASRNPGAPSRSPLHFGNGTRLTVT.

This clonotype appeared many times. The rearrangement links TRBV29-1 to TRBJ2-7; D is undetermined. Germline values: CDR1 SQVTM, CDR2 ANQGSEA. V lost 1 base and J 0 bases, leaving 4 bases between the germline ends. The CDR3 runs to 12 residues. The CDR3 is CSVEGDSYEQYF. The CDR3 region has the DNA TGCAGCGTTGAAGGGGACTCCTACGAGCAGTACTTC.